The next 9 T cell receptor beta chains were all read from a single sample in a study of Ad26.COV2.S vaccination and SARS-CoV-2 variants. Sequencing was performed with immunoSEQ multiplex PCR; in TCRdb, only in-frame clones are kept and a portion is missing. The repertoire consists of about 400,000 clones, with about nine tenths occurring once and the leading ten covering about 2%. The treatment: 15 to 20 received Ad26.COV2.S at low or high dose, single or two shots; 5 received placebo; per-sample allocation not given. Samples came from day 63 after the first vaccine or placebo injection. The sample in question was peripheral blood, obtained in a trial of Ad26.COV2.S vaccine versus placebo. All receptors derive from a person aged 18-65 years who received the Ad26.COV2.S COVID-19 vaccine or a placebo.

J is TRBJ2-5 and V is TRBV2; the D call may be TRBD1 or TRBD2 (5 bases each). The CDR3 is made up of 13 amino acids. The V end lost 11 bases, the J end lost 4 bases, and 17 bases lay between the germline ends. Per germline, CDR1 SNHLY and CDR2 FYNNEI. The CDR3 DNA follows: TGTGCCTCCAGAGTCCGAGGGGTAGAGACCCAGTACTTC. This codes for CASRVRGVETQYF.

The chain employs TRBV7-2 and TRBJ1-2, with D unresolved. Germline CDR1 and CDR2: SGHTA and FQGNSA. This CDR3 is 14 amino acids long. Trimming took 5 bases from V and 3 from J, leaving 13 bases between them. This chain's CDR3 is CASSRLTEDYGYTF. The CDR3 bases are TGTGCCAGCAGCAGACTGACCGAGGACTATGGCTACACCTTC.

This chain links TRBV4-2 with TRBJ2-1; 13 nucleotides line up with TRBD2. The germline gives CDR1 LGHNA, CDR2 YNFKEQ. J gave up 6 bases and V 1 base, and 3 bases lay outside the gene matches. The CDR3 totals 16 residues. Here the CDR3 DNA reads TGTGCCAGCAGCCAAGCCGGGACTAGCGGGACCAATGAGCAGTTCTTC. Translating it yields CASSQAGTSGTNEQFF.

The rearrangement links TRBV9 to TRBJ1-3; D is ambiguous. The CDR3 spans 14 residues. CDR1 and CDR2 (germline): SGDLS, YYNGEE. V lost 7 bases and J 0 bases, leaving 11 bases between the germline ends. The CDR3 DNA follows: TGTGCCAGCTCCTACTCTTACTCTGGAAACACCATATATTTT. Translating gives CASSYSYSGNTIYF.

The rearrangement uses TRBV28 and TRBJ1-2; 9 nucleotides match TRBD1. Trimming took 4 bases from V and 8 from J; bases not matched to a gene: 5. Germline V gene data show CDR1 as MDHEN and CDR2 as SYDVKM. The CDR3 covers 13 residues. CDR3 sequence (DNA): TGTGCCAGCAGTTGGACAGGGGAGGCGGGCTACACCTTC. This encodes CASSWTGEAGYTF.

The rearrangement uses TRBV5-5 and TRBJ2-5; D gene uncertain. The CDR3 is 15 amino acids. Per germline, CDR1 SGHKS and CDR2 YYEKEE (reference sequence). V gave up 4 bases and J gave up 5 bases, with 18 bases separating them. The CDR3: CASSPGPRPGETQYF. CDR3 coding DNA: TGTGCCAGCAGCCCAGGCCCCCGACCGGGTGAGACCCAGTACTTC.

This sequence joins TRBV7-8 and TRBJ1-2, with 10 bases aligning to TRBD1. J gave up 6 bases and V 5 bases, and 6 bases lay outside the gene matches. The CDR3 spans 14 residues. Germline CDR1 and CDR2: SGHVS and FQNEAQ. Here the CDR3 reads CASSPGQGMNGYTF. Written as DNA, the CDR3 is TGTGCCAGCAGCCCGGGACAGGGGATGAATGGCTACACCTTC.

V usage is TRBV2 and J usage is TRBJ2-6; D tentatively reads TRBD1 or TRBD2 (5 bases each). This CDR3 contains 17 residues. V was pared by 3 bases and J by 0 bases, with 12 bases between. Per the germline V gene, CDR1 is SNHLY and CDR2 is FYNNEI. CDR3 coding DNA: TGTGCCAGCAGTGATTTTATGAGGGGCTCTGGGGCCAACGTCCTGACTTTC. Translated: CASSDFMRGSGANVLTF.

CDR3 in DNA: TGTGCCAGTAGTACCCTAGCCTACAATGAGCAGTTCTTC. Its translation: CASSTLAYNEQFF. V usage is TRBV19 and J usage is TRBJ2-1; no clear D. CDR3 length: 13 amino acids. Trimming left V 4 bases short and J 2 bases short, with 6 bases between. Per the germline V gene, CDR1 is LNHDA and CDR2 is SQIVND (reference sequence).